The 4 T cell receptor beta chains presented below share a single source sample, sequenced in a study of metastatic and nonmetastatic thyroid tumors. Thyroid surgery took place with no prior treatment in any patient. TCRdb reprocessed the PCR reads via MiXCR. The data show about 59,000 clones, about 16% seen once. Input material: blood. Every receptor here comes from a male donor with papillary thyroid cancer or a benign thyroid nodule (not recorded which). Some clones in this sample may be carry-over from other donors' samples.

This clone was observed at least ten times. This chain joins TRBV6-1 and TRBJ1-4, with 7 bases lining up with TRBD1. V lost 6 bases and J lost 8; bases outside the gene matches: 6. Germline V gives CDR1 MNHNS, CDR2 SASEGT. This CDR3 has 13 amino acids. The CDR3 DNA follows: TGTGCCAGCAGGGGACAGACGGAGGAAAAACTGTTTTTT. The encoded protein is CASRGQTEEKLFF.

The table lists this clone with a few counts. A single base separates this from a much larger clone, so it may be a read error. V gene TRBV12-3 or TRBV12-4 combines with J gene TRBJ2-5, with D unclear. CDR3 length: 13 amino acids. Here the CDR3 DNA reads TGTGCCAGCAGTTGGACGGCCCTAGAGGCCCAGTACTTC. Translation gives CASSWTALEAQYF.

The gene calls are TRBV6-1 and TRBJ2-1; no definite D call. Trimming removed 4 bases at V and 10 bases at J, with 20 bases between. The CDR3 has 15 amino acids. The germline gives CDR1 MNHNS, CDR2 SASEGT. CDR3 bases: TGTGCCAGCAGTGGCTCTGGGTCCCCCGTGGTGGAGCAGTTCTTC. Its protein product is CASSGSGSPVVEQFF.

This clone was seen at least ten times. The chain employs TRBV7-6 and TRBJ1-5; no reliable D call. The CDR3 runs to 17 residues. Trimming stripped 1 base from V and 1 base from J, with 14 bases between. Germline values: CDR1 SGHVS, CDR2 FNYEAQ. The CDR3 spells CASSLGGPGQSNQPQHF. The DNA of the CDR3 is TGTGCCAGCAGCTTAGGAGGCCCGGGCCAAAGCAATCAGCCCCAGCATTTT.